Below, 10 T cell receptor beta chains from the same sample are listed, as sequenced in a study of early T cells in non-severe SARS-CoV-2 infection. TCRdb processed the 5' RACE reads anew with MiXCR; each CDR3 protein has one entry. Among about 64,000 distinct CDR3 sequences, around 4.7% were seen once, and the ten largest hold 4.9%. Sequencing used whole blood. The receptors derive from an adult who was a healthcare worker with PCR-confirmed SARS-CoV-2 infection or an uninfected control (not recorded which).

In this sample, this clonotype turned up many times. V usage is TRBV4-2 and J usage is TRBJ2-5; D is possibly TRBD1 or TRBD2 (5 bases each). Germline CDR1 reads LGHNA; CDR2 reads YNFKEQ. The V gene lost 3 bases and the J gene lost 3 bases, with 17 bases spanning the gap. CDR3 length: 16 amino acids. The DNA of the CDR3 is TGTGCCAGCAGCCAGAACCGGGACGCTGATGAAGAGACCCAGTACTTC. Protein sequence: CASSQNRDADEETQYF.

At least ten counts were recorded for this clonotype. The V gene is TRBV12-3 or TRBV12-4, the J gene TRBJ2-4, with 7 bases lining up with TRBD1. J gave up 0 bases and V 3 bases, and 8 bases lay outside the gene matches. The CDR3 covers 17 residues. The CDR3 reads CASSFEQGTVAKNIQYF. Here the CDR3 DNA reads TGTGCCAGCAGTTTTGAACAGGGGACCGTAGCCAAAAACATTCAGTACTTC.

This clonotype occurred a few times. The V call is TRBV3-1, the J call TRBJ1-1; D is undetermined. CDR1 LGHDT and CDR2 YNNKEL come from the germline V gene (reference sequence). Trimming stripped 3 bases from V and 5 bases from J, with 13 bases between. The CDR3 runs to 14 residues. CDR3 sequence reads: CASSQSRASTEAFF. CDR3 sequence (DNA): TGTGCCAGCAGCCAGTCCCGGGCCAGTACTGAAGCTTTCTTT.

The gene calls are TRBV6-5 and TRBJ2-2; 11 bases are a match to TRBD2. V shed 0 bases, J shed 4 bases, and the junction held 13 bases outside the gene matches. Germline V gives CDR1 MNHEY, CDR2 SVGAGI. CDR3 size: 20 residues. The CDR3 sequence is CASSYSPISSGGTSTGELFF. As DNA, the CDR3 is TGTGCCAGCAGTTACTCCCCCATTTCTAGCGGGGGGACTTCCACCGGGGAGCTGTTTTTT.

In this sample, this clonotype turned up many times. The chain recombines TRBV5-1 with TRBJ2-6; D remains unclear. V lost 1 base to trimming and J lost 0 bases, with 5 bases between them. CDR1 is SGHRS and CDR2 is YFSETQ in the germline V gene. The CDR3 has 15 residues. The CDR3 bases are TGCGCCAGCAGCTTGATGGCCTCTGGGGCCAACGTCCTGACTTTC. The encoded protein is CASSLMASGANVLTF.

The chain links TRBV9 to TRBJ2-5; TRBD2 matches 9 bases. The length of the CDR3 is 14 residues. Germline V gene data show CDR1 as SGDLS and CDR2 as YYNGEE. The J segment lost 3 bases and the V segment lost 3 bases, leaving 3 bases of the junction unmatched. Here the CDR3 reads CASSALAGEETQYF. The CDR3 nucleotides are TGTGCCAGCAGCGCTTTAGCGGGAGAAGAGACCCAGTACTTC. Complete variable domain (other parts from reference TRBV9 and TRBJ2-5): DSGVTQTPKHLITATGQRVTLRCSPRSGDLSVYWYQQSLDQGLQFLIQYYNGEERAKGNILERFSAQQFPDLHSELNLSSLELGDSALYFCASSALAGEETQYFGPGTRLLVL.

The V and J genes are TRBV11-3 and TRBJ2-1; D call uncertain. This CDR3 has 14 residues. The ends were cut back, 4 bases at V and 7 bases at J, with 14 bases in the middle. From germline, CDR1 is SGHNT and CDR2 YENEEA. The DNA for the CDR3 is TGTGCCAGCAGCTCTAGACTTCGTCCGAATGAGCAGTTCTTC. Translated: CASSSRLRPNEQFF.

Sample share makes this clonotype large. The chain joins TRBV9 to TRBJ2-3; 11 bases align to TRBD1. Germline loops: CDR1 SGDLS, CDR2 YYNGEE. The CDR3 has 17 amino acids. V was clipped by 0 bases and J by 6 bases; unmatched bases: 9. The CDR3 here is CASSVDVPGQGADTQYF. DNA for the CDR3: TGTGCCAGCAGCGTAGACGTTCCCGGACAGGGGGCCGATACGCAGTATTTT.

This clonotype has at least ten counts. This chain's CDR3 is CASSEGPKHGYTF. CDR3 nucleotide sequence: TGTGCCAGCAGTGAAGGTCCCAAGCACGGCTACACCTTC. This chain connects TRBV6-1 to TRBJ1-2, with no clear D. Germline CDR1 MNHNS, CDR2 SASEGT. The CDR3 spans 13 residues. Trimming removed 1 base at V and 8 bases at J, with 11 bases between.

This clonotype was detected only a few times. The rearrangement uses TRBV7-9 and TRBJ2-2; D not resolved. The CDR3 has 16 amino acids. The germline gives CDR1 SEHNR, CDR2 FQNEAQ (reference sequence). V was clipped by 2 bases and J by 4 bases, with 14 bases between them. DNA of the CDR3: TGTGCCAGCAGCTTAAAGTTCACCCGGGTCACCGGGGAGCTGTTTTTT. Encoded protein: CASSLKFTRVTGELFF.